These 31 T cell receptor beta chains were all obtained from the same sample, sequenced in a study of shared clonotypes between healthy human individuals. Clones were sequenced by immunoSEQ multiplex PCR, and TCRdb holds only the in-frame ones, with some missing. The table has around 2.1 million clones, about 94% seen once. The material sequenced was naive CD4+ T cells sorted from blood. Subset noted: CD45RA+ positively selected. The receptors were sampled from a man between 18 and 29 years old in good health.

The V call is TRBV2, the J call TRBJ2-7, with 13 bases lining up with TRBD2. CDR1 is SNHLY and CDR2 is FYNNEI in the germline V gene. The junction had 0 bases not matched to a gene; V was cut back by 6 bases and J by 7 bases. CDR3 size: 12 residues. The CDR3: CASRLAGGEQYF. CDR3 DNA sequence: TGTGCCAGCAGACTAGCGGGAGGGGAGCAGTACTTC.

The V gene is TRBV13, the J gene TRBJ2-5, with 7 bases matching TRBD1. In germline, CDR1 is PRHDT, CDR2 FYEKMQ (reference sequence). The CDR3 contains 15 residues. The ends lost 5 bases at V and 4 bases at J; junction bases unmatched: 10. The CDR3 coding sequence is TGTGCCAGCAGCGCCTCCCGACAGGGCATAGAGACCCAGTACTTC. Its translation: CASSASRQGIETQYF.

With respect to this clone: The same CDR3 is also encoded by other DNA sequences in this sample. CDR3 nucleotides: TGTGCCACCAGCAAGGGACAGGGCGGCACTGAAGCTTTCTTT. Its translation is CATSKGQGGTEAFF. The chain couples TRBV15 to TRBJ1-1; 9 bases map to TRBD1. The CDR3 totals 14 residues. J gave up 4 bases and V 4 bases, and 4 bases lay outside the gene matches. CDR1 LNHNV and CDR2 YYDKDF come from the germline V gene (reference sequence).

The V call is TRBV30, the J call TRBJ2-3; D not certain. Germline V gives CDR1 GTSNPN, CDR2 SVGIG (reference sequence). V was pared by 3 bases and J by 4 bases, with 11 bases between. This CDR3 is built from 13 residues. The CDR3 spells CAWSGLVADTQYF. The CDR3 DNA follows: TGTGCCTGGAGCGGCCTAGTGGCAGATACGCAGTATTTT. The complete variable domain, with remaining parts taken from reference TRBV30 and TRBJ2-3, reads SQTIHQWPATLVQPVGSPLSLECTVEGTSNPNLYWYRQAAGRGLQLLFYSVGIGQISSEVPQNLSASRPQDRQFILSSKKLLLSDSGFYLCAWSGLVADTQYFGPGTRLTVL.

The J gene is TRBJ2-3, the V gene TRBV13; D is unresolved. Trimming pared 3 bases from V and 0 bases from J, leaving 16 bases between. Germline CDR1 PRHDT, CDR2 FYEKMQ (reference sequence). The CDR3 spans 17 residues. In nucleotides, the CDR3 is TGTGCCAGCAGCTTTCACCGCCTGTTTCCTAGCACAGATACGCAGTATTTT. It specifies CASSFHRLFPSTDTQYF.

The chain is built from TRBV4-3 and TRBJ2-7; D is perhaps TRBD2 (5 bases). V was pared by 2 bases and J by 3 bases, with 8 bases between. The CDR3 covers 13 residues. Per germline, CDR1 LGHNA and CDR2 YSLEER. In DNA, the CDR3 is TGCGCCAGCAGCCAATACAGCGGCTACGAGCAGTACTTC. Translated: CASSQYSGYEQYF.

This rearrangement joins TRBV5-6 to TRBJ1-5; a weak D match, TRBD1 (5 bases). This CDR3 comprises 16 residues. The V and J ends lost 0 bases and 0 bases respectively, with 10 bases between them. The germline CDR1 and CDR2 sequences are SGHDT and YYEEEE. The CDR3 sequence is CASSLGGTRSNQPQHF. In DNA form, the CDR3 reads TGTGCCAGCAGCTTGGGGGGGACTCGTAGCAATCAGCCCCAGCATTTT. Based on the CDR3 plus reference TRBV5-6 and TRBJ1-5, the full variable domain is DAGVTQSPTHLIKTRGQQVTLRCSPKSGHDTVSWYQQALGQGPQFIFQYYEEEERQRGNFPDRFSGHQFPNYSSELNVNALLLGDSALYLCASSLGGTRSNQPQHFGDGTRLSIL.

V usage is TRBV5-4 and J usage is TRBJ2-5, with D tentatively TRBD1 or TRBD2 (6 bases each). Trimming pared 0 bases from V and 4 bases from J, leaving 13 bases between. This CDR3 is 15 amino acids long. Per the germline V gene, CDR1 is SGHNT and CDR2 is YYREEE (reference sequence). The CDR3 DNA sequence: TGTGCCAGCAGCTTGGACGGGGGCGGGGCAGAGACCCAGTACTTC. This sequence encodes CASSLDGGGAETQYF.

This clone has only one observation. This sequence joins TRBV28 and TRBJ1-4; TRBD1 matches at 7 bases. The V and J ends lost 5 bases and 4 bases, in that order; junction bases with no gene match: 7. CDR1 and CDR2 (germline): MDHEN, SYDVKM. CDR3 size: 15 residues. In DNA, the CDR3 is TGTGCCAGCAGTACGACAGGGCCGGGTAATGAAAAACTGTTTTTT. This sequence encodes CASSTTGPGNEKLFF.

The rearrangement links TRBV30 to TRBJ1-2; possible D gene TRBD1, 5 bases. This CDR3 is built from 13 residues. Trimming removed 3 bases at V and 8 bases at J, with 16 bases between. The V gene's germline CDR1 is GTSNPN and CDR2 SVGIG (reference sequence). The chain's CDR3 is CAWSEREAGGYTF. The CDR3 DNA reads TGTGCCTGGAGCGAGCGGGAAGCAGGGGGCTACACCTTC.

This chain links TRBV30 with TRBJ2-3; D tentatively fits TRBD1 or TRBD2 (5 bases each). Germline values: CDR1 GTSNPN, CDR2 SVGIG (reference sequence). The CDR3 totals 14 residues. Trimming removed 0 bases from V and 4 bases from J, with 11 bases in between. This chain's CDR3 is CAWSVQQGADTQYF. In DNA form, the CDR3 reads TGTGCCTGGAGTGTCCAGCAGGGAGCAGATACGCAGTATTTT.

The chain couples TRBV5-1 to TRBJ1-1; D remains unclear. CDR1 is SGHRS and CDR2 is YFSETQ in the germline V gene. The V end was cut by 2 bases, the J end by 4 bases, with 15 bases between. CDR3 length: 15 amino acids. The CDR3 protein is CASSFNSALGTEAFF. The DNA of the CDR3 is TGCGCCAGCAGCTTTAACTCCGCCTTGGGCACTGAAGCTTTCTTT.

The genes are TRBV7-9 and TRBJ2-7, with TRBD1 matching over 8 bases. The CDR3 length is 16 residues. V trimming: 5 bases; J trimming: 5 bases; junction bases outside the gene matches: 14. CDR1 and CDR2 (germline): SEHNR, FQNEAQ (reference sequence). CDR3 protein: CASSPIDRGQQDEQYF. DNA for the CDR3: TGTGCCAGCAGCCCTATCGACAGGGGTCAGCAAGACGAGCAGTACTTC. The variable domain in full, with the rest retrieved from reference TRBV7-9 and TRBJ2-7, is DTGVSQNPRHKITKRGQNVTFRCDPISEHNRLYWYRQTLGQGPEFLTYFQNEAQLEKSRLLSDRFSAERPKGSFSTLEIQRTEQGDSAMYLCASSPIDRGQQDEQYFGPGTRLTVT.

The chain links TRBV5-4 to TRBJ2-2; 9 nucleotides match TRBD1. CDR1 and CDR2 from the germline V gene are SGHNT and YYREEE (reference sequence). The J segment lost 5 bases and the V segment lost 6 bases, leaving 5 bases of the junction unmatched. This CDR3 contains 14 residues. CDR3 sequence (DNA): TGTGCCAGCACCGGGACAGGGTCTACCGGGGAGCTGTTTTTT. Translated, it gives CASTGTGSTGELFF.

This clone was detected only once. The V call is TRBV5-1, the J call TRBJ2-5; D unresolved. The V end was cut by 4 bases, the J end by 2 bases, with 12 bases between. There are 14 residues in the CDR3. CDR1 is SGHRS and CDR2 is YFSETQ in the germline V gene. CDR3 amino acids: CASSRGDPQETQYF. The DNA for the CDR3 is TGCGCCAGCAGCCGCGGCGACCCGCAAGAGACCCAGTACTTC.

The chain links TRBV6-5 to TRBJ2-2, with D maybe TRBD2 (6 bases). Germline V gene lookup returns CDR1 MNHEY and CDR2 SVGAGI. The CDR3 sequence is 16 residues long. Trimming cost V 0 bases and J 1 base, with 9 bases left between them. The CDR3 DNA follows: TGTGCCAGCAGTTACTCGGGGCGGGAGAACACCGGGGAGCTGTTTTTT. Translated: CASSYSGRENTGELFF.

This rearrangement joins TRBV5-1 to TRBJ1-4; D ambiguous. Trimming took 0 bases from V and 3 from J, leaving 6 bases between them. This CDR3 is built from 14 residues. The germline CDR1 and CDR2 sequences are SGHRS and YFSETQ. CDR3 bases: TGCGCCAGCAGCTTGGCACAGTCTAATGAAAAACTGTTTTTT. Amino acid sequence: CASSLAQSNEKLFF.

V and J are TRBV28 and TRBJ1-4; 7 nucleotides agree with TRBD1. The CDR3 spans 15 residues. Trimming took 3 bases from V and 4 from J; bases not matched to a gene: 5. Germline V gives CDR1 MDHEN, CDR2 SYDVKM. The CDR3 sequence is CASSFWDSHNEKLFF. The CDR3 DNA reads TGTGCCAGCAGTTTCTGGGACAGCCATAATGAAAAACTGTTTTTT.

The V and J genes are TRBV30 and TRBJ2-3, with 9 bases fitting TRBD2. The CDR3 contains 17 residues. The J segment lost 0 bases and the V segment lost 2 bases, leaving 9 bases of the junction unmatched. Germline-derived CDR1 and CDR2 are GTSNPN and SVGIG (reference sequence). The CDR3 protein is CAWSYLAGRTSTDTQYF. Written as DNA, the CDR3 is TGTGCCTGGAGTTATCTAGCGGGGAGGACTAGCACAGATACGCAGTATTTT.

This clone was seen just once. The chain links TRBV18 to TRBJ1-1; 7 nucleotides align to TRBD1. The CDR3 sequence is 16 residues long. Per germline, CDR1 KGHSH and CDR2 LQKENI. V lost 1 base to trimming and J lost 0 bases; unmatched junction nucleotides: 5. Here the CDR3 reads CASSPLAGGVNTEAFF. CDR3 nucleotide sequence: TGTGCCAGCTCACCACTGGCAGGGGGGGTGAACACTGAAGCTTTCTTT.

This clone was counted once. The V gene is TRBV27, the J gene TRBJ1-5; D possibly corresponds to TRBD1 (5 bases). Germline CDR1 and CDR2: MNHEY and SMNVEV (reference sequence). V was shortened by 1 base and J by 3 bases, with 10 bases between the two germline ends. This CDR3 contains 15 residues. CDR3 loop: CASSLLQGTNQPQHF. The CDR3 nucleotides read TGTGCCAGCAGTTTATTACAAGGGACCAATCAGCCCCAGCATTTT.

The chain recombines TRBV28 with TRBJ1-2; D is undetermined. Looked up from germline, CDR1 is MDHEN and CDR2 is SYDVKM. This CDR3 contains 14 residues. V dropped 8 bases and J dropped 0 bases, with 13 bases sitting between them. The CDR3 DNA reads TGTGCCAGCGGCCGTCGGGTAACTAACTATGGCTACACCTTC. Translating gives CASGRRVTNYGYTF.

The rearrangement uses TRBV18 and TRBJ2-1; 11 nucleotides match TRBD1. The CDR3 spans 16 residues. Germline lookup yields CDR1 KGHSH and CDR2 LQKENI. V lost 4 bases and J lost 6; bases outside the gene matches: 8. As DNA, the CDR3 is TGTGCCAGCTCACGAATCCGAGGACAGGGGGCCAATGAGCAGTTCTTC. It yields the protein CASSRIRGQGANEQFF.

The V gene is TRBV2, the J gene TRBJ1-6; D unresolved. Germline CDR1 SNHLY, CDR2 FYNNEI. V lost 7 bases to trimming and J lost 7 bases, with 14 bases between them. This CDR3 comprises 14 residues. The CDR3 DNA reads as TGTGCCAGCACTCAAAACCCGCAAAATTCACCCCTCCACTTT. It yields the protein CASTQNPQNSPLHF.

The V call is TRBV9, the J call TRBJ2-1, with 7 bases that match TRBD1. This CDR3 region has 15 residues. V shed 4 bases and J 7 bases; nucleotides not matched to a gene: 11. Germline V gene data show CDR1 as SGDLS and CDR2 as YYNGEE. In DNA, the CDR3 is TGTGCCAGCAGCTACAGAGAGACAGGGTTAAATGAGCAGTTCTTC. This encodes CASSYRETGLNEQFF.

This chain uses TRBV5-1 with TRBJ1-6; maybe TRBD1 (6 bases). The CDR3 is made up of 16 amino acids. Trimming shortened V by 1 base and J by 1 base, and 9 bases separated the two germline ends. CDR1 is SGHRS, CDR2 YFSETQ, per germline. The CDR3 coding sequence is TGCGCCAGCAGCTTGTCGGGGGCGTCCTATAATTCACCCCTCCACTTT. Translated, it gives CASSLSGASYNSPLHF.

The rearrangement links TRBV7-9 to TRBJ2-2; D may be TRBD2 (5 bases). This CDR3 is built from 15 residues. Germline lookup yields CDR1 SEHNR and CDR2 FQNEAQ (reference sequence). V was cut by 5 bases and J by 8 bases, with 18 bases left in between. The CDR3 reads CASSPPSGNIGELFF. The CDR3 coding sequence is TGTGCCAGCAGCCCACCCTCGGGGAATATTGGGGAGCTGTTTTTT.

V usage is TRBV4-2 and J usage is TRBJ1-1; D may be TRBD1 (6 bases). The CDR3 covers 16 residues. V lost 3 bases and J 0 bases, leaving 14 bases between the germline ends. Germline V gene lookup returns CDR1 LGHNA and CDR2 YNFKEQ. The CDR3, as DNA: TGTGCCAGCAGCCAGCCTCTGGGGGCGATGAACACTGAAGCTTTCTTT. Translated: CASSQPLGAMNTEAFF.

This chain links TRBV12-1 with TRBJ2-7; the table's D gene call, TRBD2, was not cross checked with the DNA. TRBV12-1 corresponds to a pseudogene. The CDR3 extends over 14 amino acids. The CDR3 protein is CASSRPGGAYEQYF. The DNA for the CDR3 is TGTGCCAGCAGCAGGCCCGGCGGAGCCTACGAGCAGTACTTC.

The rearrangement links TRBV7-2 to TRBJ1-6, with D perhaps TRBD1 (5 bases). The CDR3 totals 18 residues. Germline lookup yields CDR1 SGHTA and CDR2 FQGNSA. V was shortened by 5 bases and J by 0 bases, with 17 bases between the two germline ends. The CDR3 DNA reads TGTGCCAGCAGCCCATTAGGGGTCCTCAGCTCCTATAATTCACCCCTCCACTTT. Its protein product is CASSPLGVLSSYNSPLHF. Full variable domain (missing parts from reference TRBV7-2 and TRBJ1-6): GAGVSQSPSNKVTEKGKDVELRCDPISGHTALYWYRQSLGQGLEFLIYFQGNSAPDKSGLPSDRFSAERTGGSVSTLTIQRTQQEDSAVYLCASSPLGVLSSYNSPLHFGNGTRLTVT.

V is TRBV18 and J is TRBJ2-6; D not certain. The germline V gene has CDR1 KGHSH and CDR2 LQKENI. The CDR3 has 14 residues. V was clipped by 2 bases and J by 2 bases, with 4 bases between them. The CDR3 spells CASSPETGANVLTF. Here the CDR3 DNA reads TGTGCCAGCTCACCAGAGACTGGGGCCAACGTCCTGACTTTC.